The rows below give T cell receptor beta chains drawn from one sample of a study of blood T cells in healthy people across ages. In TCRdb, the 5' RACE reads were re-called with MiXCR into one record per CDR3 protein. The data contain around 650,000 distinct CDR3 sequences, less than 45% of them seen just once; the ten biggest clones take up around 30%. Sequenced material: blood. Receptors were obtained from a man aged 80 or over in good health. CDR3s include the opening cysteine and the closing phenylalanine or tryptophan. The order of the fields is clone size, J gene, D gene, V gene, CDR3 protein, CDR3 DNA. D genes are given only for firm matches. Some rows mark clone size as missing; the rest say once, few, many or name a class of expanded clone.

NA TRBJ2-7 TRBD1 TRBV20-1 CSARGDSKRTGQISYEQYF TGCAGTGCTAGGGGGGACTCGAAAAGGACAGGGCAGATCTCCTACGAGCAGTACTTC
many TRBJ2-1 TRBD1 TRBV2 CANNPGQPNEQFF TGTGCCAACAACCCGGGACAGCCCAATGAGCAGTTCTTC
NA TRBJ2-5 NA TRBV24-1 CATSEPFPGETQYF TGTGCCACCAGTGAGCCATTCCCAGGGGAGACCCAGTACTTC
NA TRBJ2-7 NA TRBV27 CASSVGGLPYEQYF TGTGCCAGCAGTGTAGGGGGGCTTCCCTACGAGCAGTACTTC
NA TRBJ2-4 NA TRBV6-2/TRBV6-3 CASRDGTLAKNIQYF TGTGCCAGCAGAGACGGGACCTTAGCCAAAAACATTCAGTACTTC
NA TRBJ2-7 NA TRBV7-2 CASSLNRRAYEQYF TGTGCCAGCAGCTTAAATCGCCGTGCCTACGAGCAGTACTTC
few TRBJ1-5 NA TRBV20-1 CSVGNQPQHF TGCAGTGTTGGGAATCAGCCCCAGCATTTT
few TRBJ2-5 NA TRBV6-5 CASSLGGIPQETQYF TGTGCCAGCAGTTTGGGGGGAATCCCCCAAGAGACCCAGTACTTC
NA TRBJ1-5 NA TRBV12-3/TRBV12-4 CASSLSGGGQPQHF TGTGCCAGCAGCTTGTCTGGGGGGGGTCAGCCCCAGCATTTT
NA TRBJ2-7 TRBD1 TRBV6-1 CASSEVGDRGDEQYF TGTGCCAGCAGTGAAGTCGGTGACAGGGGGGACGAGCAGTACTTC
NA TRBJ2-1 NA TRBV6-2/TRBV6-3 CASSPDRQQFF TGTGCCAGCAGTCCCGACAGGCAGCAGTTCTTC
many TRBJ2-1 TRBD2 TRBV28 CASRPPPGLAGGASYNEQFF TGTGCCAGCAGACCCCCCCCGGGACTAGCGGGAGGAGCCTCCTACAATGAGCAGTTCTTC
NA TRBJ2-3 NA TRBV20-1 CSASAGDTQYF TGCAGTGCTAGCGCGGGGGATACGCAGTATTTT
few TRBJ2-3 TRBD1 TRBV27 CAIGRRDRVGTDTQYF TGTGCCATCGGCCGACGCGACAGGGTGGGCACAGATACGCAGTATTTT
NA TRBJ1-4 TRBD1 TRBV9 CASSVDTGQGGKLFF TGTGCCAGCAGCGTAGACACTGGACAGGGAGGGAAACTGTTTTTT
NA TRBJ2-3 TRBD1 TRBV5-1 CASRSGTGPTDTQYF TGCGCCAGCAGATCCGGGACAGGGCCCACAGATACGCAGTATTTT
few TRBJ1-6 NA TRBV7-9 CASSPRTDSYNSPLHF TGTGCCAGCAGCCCCCGGACGGATTCCTATAATTCACCCCTCCACTTT
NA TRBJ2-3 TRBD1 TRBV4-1 CASSQGTGQGDTDTQYF TGCGCCAGCAGCCAAGGGACAGGGCAAGGGGACACAGATACGCAGTATTTT
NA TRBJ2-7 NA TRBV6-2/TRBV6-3 CASSTIGGGEQYF TGTGCCAGCAGTACGATAGGTGGGGGCGAGCAGTACTTC
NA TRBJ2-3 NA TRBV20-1 CSARDLRALGSTDTQYF TGCAGTGCTAGAGACTTGCGGGCCCTGGGAAGCACAGATACGCAGTATTTT
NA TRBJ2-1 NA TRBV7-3 CASSLTEGGPREQFF TGTGCCAGCAGCTTAACCGAGGGGGGGCCGAGGGAGCAGTTCTTC
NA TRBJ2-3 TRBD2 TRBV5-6 CASSPGLAGNLWGTQYF TGTGCCAGCAGCCCCGGACTAGCGGGGAACCTTTGGGGTACGCAGTATTTT
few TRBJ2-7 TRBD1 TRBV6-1 CASSEQRQGLGEQYF TGTGCCAGCAGTGAACAGCGACAGGGATTGGGCGAGCAGTACTTC
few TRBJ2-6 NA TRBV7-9 CASSSSSRRVTGANVLTF TGTGCCAGCAGCTCCTCATCGCGGAGAGTCACTGGGGCCAACGTCCTGACTTTC
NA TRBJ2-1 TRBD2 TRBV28 CASSSSGLAGAKQFF TGTGCCAGCAGTTCATCCGGACTAGCGGGAGCGAAGCAGTTCTTC
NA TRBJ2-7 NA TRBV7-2 CASSSRTPYEQYF TGTGCCAGCAGCTCACGTACCCCCTACGAGCAGTACTTC
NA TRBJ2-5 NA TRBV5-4 CASRGDGYQETQYF TGTGCCAGCAGAGGGGACGGGTATCAAGAGACCCAGTACTTC